Presented here are 7 T cell receptor beta chains from one specimen sequenced in a study of T cell repertoires in cytomegalovirus infection. TCRdb called the reads again in MiXCR, with one record for every CDR3 protein. The sample includes 150,000 to 200,000 distinct CDR3 sequences, 28% seen only once; the top ten take 31%. The material sequenced was PBMCs. These receptors were collected from a human donor in good health (CMV status not recorded). Some clones in this sample may be carry-over from other donors' samples.

The chain links TRBV6-5 to TRBJ1-5; D unresolved. This CDR3 is 13 amino acids long. The germline V gene has CDR1 MNHEY and CDR2 SVGAGI. Between the trimmed V and J ends, which lost 0 bases and 4 bases, there was a span of 4 bases. The CDR3 is CASSYSRNQPQHF. CDR3 DNA sequence: TGTGCCAGCAGTTACTCACGGAATCAGCCCCAGCATTTT.

The chain uses TRBV29-1 and TRBJ2-7; perhaps TRBD1 as D (6 bases). Trimming cost V 6 bases and J 2 bases, with 14 bases left between them. In germline, CDR1 is SQVTM, CDR2 ANQGSEA. The CDR3 has 13 amino acids. CDR3 bases: TGCAGCGTCCAATACCGACAGGCCTACGAGCAGTACTTC. It is translated as CSVQYRQAYEQYF.

The rearrangement links TRBV5-1 to TRBJ2-7, with D perhaps matching TRBD1 or TRBD2 (5 bases each). The germline V gene encodes CDR1 SGHRS and CDR2 YFSETQ. The CDR3 has 15 residues. Trimming pared 2 bases from V and 5 bases from J, leaving 17 bases between. The DNA for the CDR3 is TGCGCCAGCAGCTTCGCCGGGACGACCTCGGACGAGCAGTACTTC. It is translated as CASSFAGTTSDEQYF.

This clonotype was counted at least ten times. The V and J genes are TRBV7-2 and TRBJ2-5; D might be TRBD1 (7 bases). V shed 4 bases and J shed 3 bases, with 9 bases lying between them. This CDR3 contains 13 residues. Germline-derived CDR1 and CDR2 are SGHTA and FQGNSA. The CDR3: CASSSGGKETQYF. CDR3 nucleotides: TGTGCCAGCAGCTCAGGGGGGAAAGAGACCCAGTACTTC.

The rearrangement uses TRBV6-6 and TRBJ2-7; 8 nucleotides agree with TRBD1. Germline trimming cut 5 bases from V and 1 base from J; bases unmatched to any gene: 16. Germline assignment: CDR1 MNHNY and CDR2 SVGAGI (reference sequence). CDR3 length: 18 amino acids. In DNA, the CDR3 is TGTGCCAGCAGTCTTACCAGGGGGCGAAGGCTGGGGTCCTACGAGCAGTACTTC. As protein: CASSLTRGRRLGSYEQYF.

To note about this clonotype: A much larger clone differs from this one at a single base, so this may be a read error. The gene calls are TRBV7-2 and TRBJ1-6; D unclear. The germline V gene encodes CDR1 SGHTA and CDR2 FQGNSA. The CDR3 is made up of 12 amino acids. The CDR3 protein is CASSRINSPLQF. CDR3 sequence (DNA): TGTGCCAGCAGCCGAATCAATTCACCCCTCCAGTTT.

V usage is TRBV5-6 and J usage is TRBJ1-2, with D maybe TRBD1 (5 bases). The CDR3 contains 13 residues. V was shortened by 5 bases and J by 8 bases, with 16 bases between the two germline ends. Germline values: CDR1 SGHDT, CDR2 YYEEEE. Written as DNA, the CDR3 is TGTGCCAGCAGTATGGACAACATATCGGGCTACACCTTC. Amino acids: CASSMDNISGYTF. Variable domain in full (rest from reference TRBV5-6 and TRBJ1-2): DAGVTQSPTHLIKTRGQQVTLRCSPKSGHDTVSWYQQALGQGPQFIFQYYEEEERQRGNFPDRFSGHQFPNYSSELNVNALLLGDSALYLCASSMDNISGYTFGSGTRLTVV.